This T cell receptor beta chain was sequenced in a study of blood T cell repertoires in COVID-19. The data were produced by immunoSEQ multiplex PCR, yet TCRdb's version contains in-frame clones alone and is incomplete. This sample carries about 150,000 clones, 86% of them seen once, and the ten largest clones take less than 3.5%. The CDR3 length is 14 residues. Germline V gene data show CDR1 as LNHNV and CDR2 as YYDKDF (reference sequence). The V end was cut by 0 bases, the J end by 4 bases, with 10 bases between. This receptor was obtained from a man in his sixties or seventies with acute or convalescent COVID-19. Sequenced input: peripheral blood. This rearrangement joins TRBV15 to TRBJ2-7; D unresolved. In nucleotides, the CDR3 is TGTGCCACCAGCAGAGATTCCCAAATTTACGAGCAGTACTTC. It translates to CATSRDSQIYEQYF. The variable domain in full, with the rest retrieved from reference TRBV15 and TRBJ2-7, is DAMVIQNPRYQVTQFGKPVTLSCSQTLNHNVMYWYQQKSSQAPKLLFHYYDKDFNNEADTPDNFQSRRPNTSFCFLDIRSPGLGDTAMYLCATSRDSQIYEQYFGPGTRLTVT.